One sample yielded the 12 T cell receptor beta chains listed below, sequenced in a study of Ad26.COV2.S vaccination and SARS-CoV-2 variants. Only in-frame clones appear in the TCRdb table, and some are missing; sequencing was by immunoSEQ multiplex PCR. The sample lists about 180,000 clones; about 83% were seen once. The sample in question was peripheral blood, obtained after recovery from COVID-19. The origin of the receptors is a human donor who had recovered from COVID-19.

This chain joins TRBV19 and TRBJ2-1, with D possibly being TRBD1 or TRBD2 (5 bases each). The CDR3 covers 12 residues. Trimming stripped 1 base from V and 9 bases from J, with 7 bases between. Germline V gene lookup returns CDR1 LNHDA and CDR2 SQIVND (reference sequence). In nucleotides, the CDR3 is TGTGCCAGTAGTATAGTTGGGACTGAGCAGTTCTTC. It yields the protein CASSIVGTEQFF.

Concerning this clone: Germline and junction disagree at one end, which may indicate a read error. The chain combines TRBV19 with TRBJ1-6; a weak D match, TRBD1 (6 bases). Per the germline V gene, CDR1 is LNHDA and CDR2 is SQIVND (reference sequence). This CDR3 spans 17 amino acids. CDR3: CASIIMAMRTDNSPLHF. CDR3 in DNA: TGTGCCAGTATTATAATGGCGATGCGGACAGATAATTCACCCCTCCACTTT.

The chain is built from TRBV9 and TRBJ2-5; 8 positions match TRBD2. V lost 3 bases, J lost 5 bases, and 18 bases stayed unmatched. The CDR3 is 18 residues long. Germline assignment: CDR1 SGDLS and CDR2 YYNGEE. Here the CDR3 DNA reads TGTGCCAGCAGCGGACCACTTTCAGGGAGCGGGGGATCGGAGACCCAGTACTTC. This sequence encodes CASSGPLSGSGGSETQYF.

V is TRBV18 and J is TRBJ2-3; D is uncertain. The CDR3 length is 14 residues. Deletions cut 3 bases from V and 4 bases from J, with 11 bases between. Germline CDR1 and CDR2: KGHSH and LQKENI. The CDR3 bases are TGTGCCAGCTCACCTCTCCAGTTCGCAGATACGCAGTATTTT. Protein product: CASSPLQFADTQYF.

The V gene is TRBV18, the J gene TRBJ1-2; tentatively, D is TRBD1 (5 bases). The length of the CDR3 is 15 residues. The germline gives CDR1 KGHSH, CDR2 LQKENI. The V and J ends lost 5 bases and 11 bases respectively, with 24 bases between them. The CDR3 DNA reads TGTGCCAGCTCATCCTCCCTGGGGGTGCAGAGCGGGTACACCTTC. Encoded protein: CASSSSLGVQSGYTF.

The rearrangement joins TRBV19 to TRBJ2-7; weak D call: TRBD2 (6 bases). CDR3 size: 15 residues. Per germline, CDR1 LNHDA and CDR2 SQIVND (reference sequence). Trimming removed 5 bases at V and 2 bases at J, with 16 bases between. Here the CDR3 reads CASSPRGAGTYEQYF. Here the CDR3 DNA reads TGTGCCAGTAGTCCCCGTGGGGCGGGGACCTACGAGCAGTACTTC.

J is TRBJ2-3 and V is TRBV10-1, with TRBD2 matching 7 bases. The germline V gene has CDR1 WNHNN and CDR2 SYGVQD (reference sequence). The CDR3 consists of 17 residues. With 6 bases clipped from V and 2 bases from J, the junction kept 14 bases outside the gene matches. The CDR3 DNA is TGCGCCAGCAGCGCCGGCCGGACTAGTGTAAACACAGATACGCAGTATTTT. Translating it yields CASSAGRTSVNTDTQYF.

The V and J genes are TRBV5-4 and TRBJ2-7; 7 bases agree with TRBD1. Germline CDR1 reads SGHNT; CDR2 reads YYREEE (reference sequence). Losses at the gene ends were 0 bases for V and 1 base for J; bases not matched to a gene: 1. This CDR3 spans 14 amino acids. The CDR3 is CASSLEQGSYEQYF. Written as DNA, the CDR3 is TGTGCCAGCAGCTTGGAACAGGGGTCCTACGAGCAGTACTTC.

A remark on this clone: The junction does not match germline at one end; this may be a read error. The V gene is TRBV7-7, the J gene TRBJ2-3; 15 bases align to TRBD2. CDR3 length: 16 residues. Germline V gene sequence: CDR1 SSHAT, CDR2 FNYEAQ (reference sequence). CDR3 in amino acids: CASSLGLAGGTDTQYF. The DNA of the CDR3 is TGTGCTAGCAGCTTAGGACTAGCGGGGGGGACAGATACGCAGTATTTT.

The rearrangement uses TRBV9 and TRBJ2-1, with 12 bases that match TRBD2. The CDR3 totals 15 residues. With 2 bases clipped from V and 7 bases from J, the junction kept 4 bases outside the gene matches. Germline loops: CDR1 SGDLS, CDR2 YYNGEE. The CDR3: CASSVPSGGANEQFF. Written as DNA, the CDR3 is TGTGCCAGCAGCGTCCCTAGCGGGGGGGCAAATGAGCAGTTCTTC.

V and J are TRBV4-1 and TRBJ2-1; 9 positions match TRBD2. In germline, CDR1 is MGHRA, CDR2 YSYEKL. V trimming: 1 base; J trimming: 4 bases; junction bases outside the gene matches: 8. The CDR3 sequence is 17 residues long. DNA for the CDR3: TGCGCCAGCAGCCAAGCCCCGAATAGCGGGGGTTACAATGAGCAGTTCTTC. Amino acids: CASSQAPNSGGYNEQFF.

The rearrangement uses TRBV9 and TRBJ1-1; unclear D gene. The CDR3 runs 15 residues. The V and J ends lost 4 bases and 1 base respectively, with 14 bases between them. In germline, CDR1 is SGDLS, CDR2 YYNGEE. The CDR3 region is CASSPPRGSNTEAFF. CDR3 bases: TGTGCCAGCAGCCCCCCCCGGGGATCGAACACTGAAGCTTTCTTT. The full variable domain, its missing parts supplied by reference TRBV9 and TRBJ1-1, is DSGVTQTPKHLITATGQRVTLRCSPRSGDLSVYWYQQSLDQGLQFLIQYYNGEERAKGNILERFSAQQFPDLHSELNLSSLELGDSALYFCASSPPRGSNTEAFFGQGTRLTVV.